The 31 T cell receptor beta chains reported below all come from one sample, sequenced in a study of T cells in localized non-small cell lung cancer. Method: immunoSEQ multiplex PCR; TCRdb's copy keeps in-frame clones and lacks some. The sample includes around 50,000 clones, roughly nine tenths of them seen just once. The sample here was PBMCs, taken before any cancer treatment. The receptors were gathered from a man aged 40 to 75 with stage II lung adenocarcinoma.

This clone was seen a few times. The J gene is TRBJ2-7, the V gene TRBV19; the D is unclear. V lost 0 bases to trimming and J lost 2 bases, with 11 bases between them. The CDR3 is 15 amino acids. Germline V CDR1 and CDR2: LNHDA, SQIVND (reference sequence). The CDR3, as DNA: TGTGCCAGTAGTATAGATCCGGAGACAACCTACGAGCAGTACTTC. It translates to CASSIDPETTYEQYF.

The chain carries TRBV27 and TRBJ1-6; D not certain. V dropped 2 bases and J dropped 10 bases, with 12 bases sitting between them. Germline CDR1 MNHEY, CDR2 SMNVEV (reference sequence). The CDR3 has 14 residues. The DNA for the CDR3 is TGTGCCAGCAGTTTAGGAGCGTCGGGGTCACCCCTCCACTTT. It specifies CASSLGASGSPLHF.

This chain joins TRBV5-1 and TRBJ2-2; weak D call: TRBD1 (5 bases). Germline assignment: CDR1 SGHRS and CDR2 YFSETQ. The CDR3 is 13 residues long. Trimming shortened V by 4 bases and J by 7 bases, and 11 bases separated the two germline ends. CDR3 DNA sequence: TGCGCCAGCAGCCCAAGGGGATTCGGGGAGCTGTTTTTT. It translates to CASSPRGFGELFF.

The chain employs TRBV9 and TRBJ2-1; 8 bases fit TRBD2. This CDR3 spans 14 amino acids. Germline values: CDR1 SGDLS, CDR2 YYNGEE. V lost 2 bases and J lost 9; bases outside the gene matches: 7. The CDR3 bases are TGTGCCAGCAGCGTGTCCCGGGGGGGCGGTGAGCAGTTCTTC. It encodes CASSVSRGGGEQFF.

The chain is built from TRBV7-2 and TRBJ1-2; D unresolved. In germline, CDR1 is SGHTA, CDR2 FQGNSA. V lost 3 bases and J 0 bases, leaving 20 bases between the germline ends. The CDR3 extends over 18 amino acids. CDR3 protein: CASSLNPRSSPSNYGYTF. The CDR3 DNA reads as TGTGCCAGCAGCTTGAATCCCCGAAGTTCCCCCTCTAACTATGGCTACACCTTC.

The V call is TRBV6-5, the J call TRBJ2-5; 8 nucleotides align to TRBD2. The J segment lost 4 bases and the V segment lost 6 bases, leaving 7 bases of the junction unmatched. The CDR3 extends over 14 amino acids. Germline-derived CDR1 and CDR2 are MNHEY and SVGAGI. The CDR3 spells CASSGGAVRETQYF. CDR3 nucleotide sequence: TGTGCCAGCAGCGGGGGGGCCGTACGAGAGACCCAGTACTTC.

The J gene is TRBJ2-5, the V gene TRBV5-8; 10 nucleotides match TRBD2. CDR3 length: 16 residues. Germline V gene data show CDR1 as SGHTS and CDR2 as YDEGEE. After removal of 3 bases from V and 1 base from J, the junction contained 6 bases not matched to a gene. As DNA, the CDR3 is TGTGCCAGCAGCTCGGCGAAGCGGGGGGGCCAAGAGACCCAGTACTTC. Protein sequence: CASSSAKRGGQETQYF.

The genes are TRBV14 and TRBJ2-7; either TRBD1 or TRBD2 may fit D (5 bases each). Between the trimmed V and J ends, which lost 4 bases and 2 bases, there was a span of 18 bases. CDR1 and CDR2 (germline): SGHDN, FVKESK. The length of the CDR3 is 16 residues. As DNA, the CDR3 is TGTGCCAGCAGCCCCTGGGACCCCCAAGTCCCCTACGAGCAGTACTTC. Amino acids: CASSPWDPQVPYEQYF.

The V gene is TRBV2, the J gene TRBJ2-3; TRBD2 agrees at 8 bases. Germline CDR1 reads SNHLY; CDR2 reads FYNNEI. The CDR3 loop spans 17 amino acids. Losses at the gene ends were 2 bases for V and 1 base for J; bases not matched to a gene: 8. The CDR3 spells CASSEIRGGRGTDTQYF. CDR3 sequence (DNA): TGTGCCAGCAGTGAAATACGGGGGGGCCGCGGCACAGATACGCAGTATTTT.

The genes are TRBV11-1 and TRBJ2-2; D may be TRBD1 (5 bases). V gave up 4 bases and J gave up 8 bases, with 14 bases separating them. The CDR3 length is 14 residues. Germline V CDR1 and CDR2: SGHAT, FQDESV (reference sequence). The CDR3 is CASSYDSRGGELFF. The CDR3 region has the DNA TGTGCCAGCAGCTACGACAGTCGAGGAGGGGAGCTGTTTTTT.

The chain couples TRBV6-5 to TRBJ2-3, with D possibly called TRBD1 or TRBD2 (5 bases each). CDR1 and CDR2 from the germline V gene are MNHEY and SVGAGI. Between the trimmed V and J ends, which lost 8 bases and 2 bases, there was a span of 8 bases. The CDR3 extends over 12 amino acids. CDR3 loop: CASGGSTDTQYF. CDR3 nucleotides: TGTGCCAGCGGGGGATCCACAGATACGCAGTATTTT.

The rearrangement joins TRBV6-4 to TRBJ2-2; tentative D call: TRBD1 (6 bases). The germline V and J ends were trimmed by 3 bases and 5 bases, with 10 bases remaining between them. The germline V gene encodes CDR1 MRHNA and CDR2 SNTAGT. There are 14 residues in the CDR3. The DNA for the CDR3 is TGTGCCAGCAGTGAACAGGGTGGGACCGGGGAGCTGTTTTTT. Amino acids: CASSEQGGTGELFF.

J is TRBJ2-7 and V is TRBV18, with D possibly matching TRBD1 (5 bases). In germline, CDR1 is KGHSH, CDR2 LQKENI. This CDR3 region has 14 residues. Trimming took 3 bases from V and 5 from J, leaving 14 bases between them. The CDR3 nucleotides are TGTGCCAGCTCACCTCTAGGAAAAGGGGACGAGCAGTACTTC. As protein: CASSPLGKGDEQYF. Full variable domain (remainder filled in from reference TRBV18 and TRBJ2-7): NAGVMQNPRHLVRRRGQEARLRCSPMKGHSHVYWYRQLPEEGLKFMVYLQKENIIDESGMPKERFSAEFPKEGPSILRIQQVVRGDSAAYFCASSPLGKGDEQYFGPGTRLTVT.

As DNA, the CDR3 is TGTGCCAGTAGTTCAGAGGACAGGGGCGATCCTAACTATGGCTACACCTTC. Translated, it gives CASSSEDRGDPNYGYTF. The V gene is TRBV19, the J gene TRBJ1-2; 9 bases match TRBD1. The CDR3 spans 17 residues. V shed 5 bases, J shed 0 bases, and the junction held 10 bases outside the gene matches. Germline V lookup: CDR1 LNHDA, CDR2 SQIVND (reference sequence).

The chain employs TRBV6-5 and TRBJ1-1, with D perhaps TRBD1 (5 bases). V was pared by 0 bases and J by 0 bases, with 8 bases between. Germline CDR1 and CDR2: MNHEY and SVGAGI. The CDR3 totals 15 residues. Here the CDR3 reads CASSYSRVLNTEAFF. The CDR3 DNA is TGTGCCAGCAGTTACTCCAGGGTTTTGAACACTGAAGCTTTCTTT.

The chain links TRBV13 to TRBJ2-5; 8 nucleotides agree with TRBD1. Losses at the gene ends were 5 bases for V and 2 bases for J; bases not matched to a gene: 7. CDR3 length: 15 residues. Germline lookup yields CDR1 PRHDT and CDR2 FYEKMQ (reference sequence). The CDR3 region is CASSTGTGRQETQYF. The CDR3 DNA is TGTGCCAGCAGCACGGGGACAGGAAGGCAAGAGACCCAGTACTTC. The variable domain in full, completed from reference TRBV13 and TRBJ2-5, reads AAGVIQSPRHLIKEKRETATLKCYPIPRHDTVYWYQQGPGQDPQFLISFYEKMQSDKGSIPDRFSAQQFSDYHSELNMSSLELGDSALYFCASSTGTGRQETQYFGPGTRLLVL.

The J gene is TRBJ1-2, the V gene TRBV27; TRBD1 is a possible D gene (6 bases). V dropped 6 bases and J dropped 4 bases, with 21 bases sitting between them. The CDR3 sequence is 16 residues long. In germline, CDR1 is MNHEY, CDR2 SMNVEV (reference sequence). The CDR3 DNA reads as TGTGCCAGCAGCTACAGCCCACAGGGTACGGTCTATGGCTACACCTTC. It specifies CASSYSPQGTVYGYTF.

The chain couples TRBV14 to TRBJ2-5; 9 bases agree with TRBD1. The CDR3 has 15 amino acids. The trim removed 4 bases at V and 5 bases at J, leaving 8 bases unmatched. Germline V gives CDR1 SGHDN, CDR2 FVKESK. The CDR3 is CASSPGTGGLETQYF. In nucleotides, the CDR3 is TGTGCCAGCAGCCCAGGAACAGGGGGCTTGGAGACCCAGTACTTC. Looking up the rest from reference TRBV14 and TRBJ2-5 gives the full variable domain: EAGVTQFPSHSVIEKGQTVTLRCDPISGHDNLYWYRRVMGKEIKFLLHFVKESKQDESGMPNNRFLAERTGGTYSTLKVQPAELEDSGVYFCASSPGTGGLETQYFGPGTRLLVL.

This sequence joins TRBV30 and TRBJ1-2; a possible D gene is TRBD1 (5 bases). The CDR3 totals 11 residues. In germline, CDR1 is GTSNPN, CDR2 SVGIG (reference sequence). Trimming stripped 4 bases from V and 8 bases from J, with 11 bases between. CDR3 nucleotides: TGTGCCTGGAACGACGGGGGAGGCTACACCTTC. Translating it yields CAWNDGGGYTF.

This clone came up once. The chain joins TRBV5-6 to TRBJ2-1; 9 nucleotides line up with TRBD1. The CDR3 totals 17 residues. The junction had 11 bases not matched to a gene; V was cut back by 6 bases and J by 1 base. Per germline, CDR1 SGHDT and CDR2 YYEEEE. CDR3 DNA sequence: TGTGCCAGCAATACACAGGGGGCCCTCGATTCCTACAATGAGCAGTTCTTC. Encoded protein: CASNTQGALDSYNEQFF. Combining the CDR3 with reference TRBV5-6 and TRBJ2-1 gives the whole variable domain DAGVTQSPTHLIKTRGQQVTLRCSPKSGHDTVSWYQQALGQGPQFIFQYYEEEERQRGNFPDRFSGHQFPNYSSELNVNALLLGDSALYLCASNTQGALDSYNEQFFGPGTRLTVL.

The rearrangement links TRBV11-2 to TRBJ2-7; D gene unclear. V was cut by 1 base and J by 5 bases, with 9 bases left in between. The length of the CDR3 is 13 residues. The germline gives CDR1 SGHAT, CDR2 FQNNGV. CDR3 sequence reads: CASSLVAHNEQYV. In DNA form, the CDR3 reads TGTGCCAGCAGCTTAGTTGCCCACAACGAGCAGTACGTC.

The chain employs TRBV9 and TRBJ1-6; no clear D gene. Between the trimmed V and J ends, which lost 4 bases and 0 bases, there was a span of 11 bases. CDR1 is SGDLS and CDR2 is YYNGEE in the germline V gene. The CDR3 has 16 residues. The CDR3 DNA reads as TGTGCCAGCAGCTCGGAGGGAAGCTCCTATAATTCACCCCTCCACTTT. As protein: CASSSEGSSYNSPLHF. Filled out from reference TRBV9 and TRBJ1-6, the complete variable domain reads DSGVTQTPKHLITATGQRVTLRCSPRSGDLSVYWYQQSLDQGLQFLIQYYNGEERAKGNILERFSAQQFPDLHSELNLSSLELGDSALYFCASSSEGSSYNSPLHFGNGTRLTVT.

This clone has a handful of counts. V is TRBV9 and J is TRBJ1-6; a weak D match, TRBD1 (5 bases). Trimming stripped 3 bases from V and 12 bases from J, with 13 bases between. The CDR3 has 13 residues. Germline CDR1 is SGDLS and CDR2 is YYNGEE. CDR3 loop: CASSAGRGGPLHF. The CDR3 region has the DNA TGTGCCAGCAGCGCGGGGAGGGGAGGACCCCTCCACTTT.

The V gene is TRBV9, the J gene TRBJ1-3; D is ambiguous. Germline V gene sequence: CDR1 SGDLS, CDR2 YYNGEE. The CDR3 runs 15 residues. The V gene lost 0 bases and the J gene lost 0 bases, with 7 bases spanning the gap. The CDR3 DNA follows: TGTGCCAGCAGCGTAGACTGGTACTCTGGAAACACCATATATTTT. Translated, it gives CASSVDWYSGNTIYF. Together with reference TRBV9 and TRBJ1-3, the CDR3 gives the full variable domain: DSGVTQTPKHLITATGQRVTLRCSPRSGDLSVYWYQQSLDQGLQFLIQYYNGEERAKGNILERFSAQQFPDLHSELNLSSLELGDSALYFCASSVDWYSGNTIYFGEGSWLTVV.

This clone showed up just once. The chain employs TRBV10-3 and TRBJ1-2; D is undetermined. CDR1 and CDR2 (germline): ENHRY, SYGVKD. V was cut by 3 bases and J by 4 bases, with 15 bases left in between. The CDR3 has 15 residues. CDR3 sequence: CAISDSMEGSYGYTF. The DNA for the CDR3 is TGTGCCATCAGTGATTCTATGGAGGGATCCTATGGCTACACCTTC.

The chain combines TRBV9 with TRBJ2-2; D remains unclear. Germline assignment: CDR1 SGDLS and CDR2 YYNGEE. Trimming shortened V by 0 bases and J by 3 bases, and 15 bases separated the two germline ends. The CDR3 covers 17 residues. Here the CDR3 DNA reads TGTGCCAGCAGCGTAGCTTTGGAAAGCACCTACACCGGGGAGCTGTTTTTT. Translated, it gives CASSVALESTYTGELFF.

The V call is TRBV4-1, the J call TRBJ1-5; D is undetermined. V was trimmed by 1 base and J by 4 bases, leaving 8 bases between them. This CDR3 contains 14 residues. Germline CDR1 is MGHRA and CDR2 is YSYEKL. The CDR3 DNA is TGCGCCAGCAGCCAAGTAACCCGAAATCAGCCCCAGCATTTT. Protein sequence: CASSQVTRNQPQHF.

CDR3 residues: CAIMGSERKYF. CDR3 DNA: TGTGCCATCATGGGCTCAGAGAGGAAGTATTTT. This sequence joins TRBV10-3 and TRBJ2-3; no firm D call. Germline-derived CDR1 and CDR2 are ENHRY and SYGVKD. Trimming took off 7 bases at V and 13 bases at J, with 15 bases between the two ends. The CDR3 is 11 residues long.

This sequence joins TRBV7-6 and TRBJ2-5, with TRBD2 matching 7 bases. Looked up from germline, CDR1 is SGHVS and CDR2 is FNYEAQ. V lost 1 base and J lost 3; bases outside the gene matches: 2. The CDR3 loop spans 14 amino acids. CDR3 sequence (DNA): TGTGCCAGCAGCTTAGGGGGAGGGAAAGAGACCCAGTACTTC. It specifies CASSLGGGKETQYF.

The rearrangement uses TRBV5-1 and TRBJ2-7; tentatively, D is TRBD1 or TRBD2 (5 bases each). This CDR3 contains 15 residues. Germline CDR1 SGHRS, CDR2 YFSETQ. V shed 0 bases and J shed 0 bases, with 10 bases lying between them. The CDR3 loop reads CASSLGGRNSYEQYF. In DNA form, the CDR3 reads TGCGCCAGCAGCTTGGGGGGACGTAACTCCTACGAGCAGTACTTC.

This clone has just a few counts. V is TRBV30 and J is TRBJ2-1; 8 nucleotides align to TRBD1. Germline CDR1 is GTSNPN and CDR2 is SVGIG (reference sequence). This CDR3 spans 13 amino acids. The V gene end was trimmed by 4 bases and the J gene end by 5 bases; junction bases not matched to a gene: 4. CDR3 DNA: TGTGCCTGGAACAGGGGGGCTAACAATGAGCAGTTCTTC. It specifies CAWNRGANNEQFF.